This entry lists 18 T cell receptor beta chains sequenced from one sample in a study of CD8+CD57+ T cells in acquired aplastic anemia. Genomic DNA served as template for TCR beta VDJ and CDR3 profiling. TCRdb analysed the reads with MiXCR anew, one entry per CDR3 protein. In the table there are some 120,000 distinct CDR3 sequences, about 50% of which are singletons. Individuals selected for sequencing had exhibited CD8+CD57+ cell expansion on flow cytometry. The sequenced sample was sorted CD4+, CD8+, or CD8+CD57+ T cells (not recorded which) from PBMCs. The receptors derive from a human donor with aplastic anemia.

The chain is built from TRBV27 and TRBJ1-1; D call uncertain. CDR3 length: 13 residues. Germline V gene sequence: CDR1 MNHEY, CDR2 SMNVEV (reference sequence). Trimming cost V 5 bases and J 1 base, with 8 bases left between them. The CDR3 loop reads CASSKAGNTEAFF. As DNA, the CDR3 is TGTGCCAGCAGTAAGGCAGGGAACACTGAAGCTTTCTTT.

This chain links TRBV19 with TRBJ2-3; the D gene could be TRBD1 or TRBD2 (5 bases each). The CDR3 contains 14 residues. The germline CDR1 and CDR2 sequences are LNHDA and SQIVND (reference sequence). Trimming cost V 6 bases and J 4 bases, with 14 bases left between them. The CDR3 sequence is CASSAGTLADTQYF. The DNA of the CDR3 is TGTGCCAGTAGCGCTGGGACGTTAGCAGATACGCAGTATTTT. Based on the CDR3 plus reference TRBV19 and TRBJ2-3, the full variable domain is DGGITQSPKYLFRKEGQNVTLSCEQNLNHDAMYWYRQDPGQGLRLIYYSQIVNDFQKGDIAEGYSVSREKKESFPLTVTSAQKNPTAFYLCASSAGTLADTQYFGPGTRLTVL.

This chain joins TRBV20-1 and TRBJ1-1, with 7 bases identical to TRBD1. Germline trimming cut 6 bases from V and 4 bases from J; bases unmatched to any gene: 8. Germline V gene sequence: CDR1 DFQATT, CDR2 SNEGSKA (reference sequence). This CDR3 has 13 residues. CDR3: CSASRDSSTEAFF. Written as DNA, the CDR3 is TGCAGTGCCAGCAGGGACAGTTCCACTGAAGCTTTCTTT.

This sequence joins TRBV5-1 and TRBJ1-1; no clear D. Germline CDR1 SGHRS, CDR2 YFSETQ. The CDR3 is 15 residues long. Trimming took 1 base from V and 1 from J, leaving 11 bases between them. CDR3 loop: CASSLFDGGNTEAFF. The DNA for the CDR3 is TGCGCCAGCAGCTTGTTTGATGGCGGGAACACTGAAGCTTTCTTT.

The rearrangement uses TRBV2 and TRBJ1-3; the D is unclear. The CDR3 consists of 11 residues. Deletions cut 10 bases from V and 0 bases from J, with 4 bases between. Germline CDR1 is SNHLY and CDR2 is FYNNEI. CDR3 sequence: CATDSGNTIYF. CDR3 bases: TGTGCCACGGACTCTGGAAACACCATATATTTT.

This clonotype was observed many times. The chain links TRBV12-5 to TRBJ1-6; D perhaps matches TRBD1 (5 bases). The germline CDR1 and CDR2 sequences are LGHNT and FRNRAP. V dropped 0 bases and J dropped 8 bases, with 11 bases sitting between them. The CDR3 extends over 15 amino acids. This CDR3 is CASGLVMGVDSPLHF. CDR3 coding DNA: TGTGCTAGTGGTTTGGTTATGGGGGTTGATTCACCCCTCCACTTT.

This chain joins TRBV9 and TRBJ1-2; maybe TRBD1 (6 bases). Trimming removed 8 bases from V and 0 bases from J, with 17 bases in between. The CDR3 consists of 15 residues. Germline values: CDR1 SGDLS, CDR2 YYNGEE. The CDR3 protein is CASSRTGPANYGYTF. CDR3 DNA sequence: TGTGCCAGTAGCCGAACAGGGCCCGCTAACTATGGCTACACCTTC.

The V gene is TRBV7-2, the J gene TRBJ1-5, with 9 bases that match TRBD1. The CDR3 contains 15 residues. Trimming took 1 base from V and 4 from J; bases not matched to a gene: 2. The germline CDR1 and CDR2 sequences are SGHTA and FQGNSA. CDR3 region: CASSLVGTGNQPQHF. CDR3 sequence (DNA): TGTGCCAGCAGCTTAGTAGGGACAGGGAATCAGCCCCAGCATTTT. Together with reference TRBV7-2 and TRBJ1-5, the CDR3 gives the full variable domain: GAGVSQSPSNKVTEKGKDVELRCDPISGHTALYWYRQSLGQGLEFLIYFQGNSAPDKSGLPSDRFSAERTGGSVSTLTIQRTQQEDSAVYLCASSLVGTGNQPQHFGDGTRLSIL.

The rearrangement links TRBV9 to TRBJ1-6; TRBD1 matches at 7 bases. Trimming took 4 bases from V and 8 from J; bases not matched to a gene: 6. The CDR3 covers 14 residues. CDR1 and CDR2 (germline): SGDLS, YYNGEE. In nucleotides, the CDR3 is TGTGCCAGCAGCCCCACAACAGGGGATTCACCCCTCCACTTT. This gives the protein CASSPTTGDSPLHF.

The chain uses TRBV15 and TRBJ2-7; 11 bases map to TRBD2. The CDR3 covers 17 residues. The V gene end was trimmed by 1 base and the J gene end by 4 bases; junction bases not matched to a gene: 9. The germline V gene has CDR1 LNHNV and CDR2 YYDKDF (reference sequence). The CDR3 nucleotides read TGTGCCACCAGCAGAGCAACCGGGACTAGCGGAAAATACGAGCAGTACTTC. It codes for CATSRATGTSGKYEQYF.

The rearrangement joins TRBV24-1 to TRBJ1-1; D remains ambiguous. The CDR3 is 11 amino acids. Trimming cost V 7 bases and J 11 bases, with 13 bases left between them. Germline V gene sequence: CDR1 KGHDR, CDR2 SFDVKD. The CDR3 loop is CATSEGILAFF. In DNA form, the CDR3 reads TGTGCCACCAGCGAGGGTATTTTGGCTTTCTTT.

The chain couples TRBV10-3 to TRBJ1-1, with D hard to call. The V gene's germline CDR1 is ENHRY and CDR2 SYGVKD. Trimming left V 10 bases short and J 6 bases short, with 21 bases between. The CDR3 contains 14 residues. The CDR3 loop is CATAPGRNSAEAFF. DNA for the CDR3: TGTGCCACCGCCCCCGGACGTAATTCGGCTGAAGCTTTCTTT.

This clonotype showed up just a few times. The chain combines TRBV7-9 with TRBJ1-2, with a tentative D call TRBD1 (5 bases). This CDR3 has 14 amino acids. V was shortened by 1 base and J by 3 bases, with 9 bases between the two germline ends. Germline values: CDR1 SEHNR, CDR2 FQNEAQ (reference sequence). CDR3 residues: CASSLVAGDYGYTF. CDR3 coding DNA: TGTGCCAGCAGCTTAGTCGCGGGGGACTATGGCTACACCTTC.

This clonotype was found a few times. The rearrangement uses TRBV2 and TRBJ1-4; TRBD1 matches at 11 bases. The J segment lost 7 bases and the V segment lost 6 bases, leaving 4 bases of the junction unmatched. Per germline, CDR1 SNHLY and CDR2 FYNNEI. CDR3 length: 14 amino acids. The CDR3 DNA reads TGTGCCAGCAGGGACAGGGGGCACGTTGAAAAACTGTTTTTT. Its translation is CASRDRGHVEKLFF.

This clonotype has only a few counts. The chain links TRBV2 to TRBJ1-1; D remains ambiguous. The ends were cut back, 6 bases at V and 4 bases at J, with 9 bases in the middle. The CDR3 sequence is 12 residues long. In germline, CDR1 is SNHLY, CDR2 FYNNEI. The CDR3 coding sequence is TGTGCCAGCAGGGCCTGGGGCACTGAAGCTTTCTTT. Its protein is CASRAWGTEAFF.

The chain employs TRBV24-1 and TRBJ2-1; the match to TRBD2 covers 8 bases. J gave up 2 bases and V 4 bases, and 0 bases lay outside the gene matches. CDR3 size: 14 residues. Germline V gene data show CDR1 as KGHDR and CDR2 as SFDVKD. CDR3 amino acids: CATSEAGAYNEQFF. CDR3 coding DNA: TGTGCCACCAGTGAAGCGGGAGCCTACAATGAGCAGTTCTTC.

The J gene is TRBJ2-5, the V gene TRBV5-1, with TRBD2 matching 11 bases. This CDR3 is built from 15 residues. The ends lost 5 bases at V and 1 base at J; junction bases unmatched: 4. Germline CDR1 and CDR2: SGHRS and YFSETQ. This chain's CDR3 is CASRATSGVQETQYF. DNA for the CDR3: TGCGCCAGCAGGGCGACTAGCGGGGTCCAAGAGACCCAGTACTTC.

This clonotype was recorded at least ten times. The chain links TRBV5-1 to TRBJ2-1; possible D gene TRBD2, 6 bases. The CDR3 is 15 amino acids. V gave up 5 bases and J gave up 5 bases, with 17 bases separating them. CDR1 is SGHRS, CDR2 YFSETQ, per germline. CDR3 loop: CASRSSSGPHNEQFF. CDR3 DNA: TGCGCCAGCAGATCTAGCAGCGGGCCCCACAATGAGCAGTTCTTC.